This T cell receptor (beta chain) originates from a study of regulatory T cells in long-lasting Graves disease. Time point: newly diagnosed GD, antithyroid drugs for less than 3 months. Preparation of the TCR library used RNA extracted from PBMCs. This clonotype was recorded a few times. V was cut by 3 bases and J by 7 bases, with 13 bases left in between. Germline loops: CDR1 DFQATT, CDR2 SNEGSKA (reference sequence). CDR3 length: 13 amino acids. Arm-PCR of CDR3 regions and iRepertoire HTBI primers were used to build TCR beta libraries. TCRdb analysed the multiplex PCR reads with MiXCR anew, one entry per CDR3 protein. The sample contains a few hundred thousand distinct CDR3 sequences, approximately 15% of which appear only once. The same specimen was also included in a second study, on T cells in Graves' hyperthyroidism and ophthalmopathy. This second study notes: Ophthalmopathy and stable hyperthyroidism were separated by a 13 V-J model.

The sequence was collected from a man aged 25 to 40 with Graves disease. This sample comprised peripheral blood mononuclear cells (PBMCs), obtained at new diagnosis, from a patient treated with antithyroid drugs. The rearrangement joins TRBV20-1 to TRBJ2-1; TRBD2 might be the D (6 bases). For the CDR3, the DNA is TGCAGTGCTAGCGCTGGGGGGTATAATGAGCAGTTCTTC. It codes for CSASAGGYNEQFF.